This T cell receptor beta chain was found in a study of T cell responses to AZD1222 COVID-19 vaccine. A remark on this clone: The antigen remains undetermined.

Study conclusions and caveats: Repertoires were obtained only post-peak T cell response. Receipt of two AZD1222 doses was followed by a rise in Spike-specific TCR breadth and depth.

Clones were read by immunoSEQ multiplex PCR, and TCRdb kept only the in-frame ones, dropping some. The table records some 73,000 clones, roughly nine tenths of them present only once. This TCR was sampled from an adult who received the AZD1222 COVID-19 vaccine. The sample in question was peripheral blood, obtained 28 days after the second AZD1222 dose.

The CDR3 coding sequence is TGTGCCACCAGTGAGTCGGGGCTCTCTGGAAACACCATATATTTT. Its protein product is CATSESGLSGNTIYF. The V gene is TRBV24-1, the J gene TRBJ1-3; perhaps TRBD1 as D (5 bases). There are 15 residues in the CDR3. The germline gives CDR1 KGHDR, CDR2 SFDVKD. With 4 bases removed from V and 0 bases from J, the gap between germline ends came to 9 bases.